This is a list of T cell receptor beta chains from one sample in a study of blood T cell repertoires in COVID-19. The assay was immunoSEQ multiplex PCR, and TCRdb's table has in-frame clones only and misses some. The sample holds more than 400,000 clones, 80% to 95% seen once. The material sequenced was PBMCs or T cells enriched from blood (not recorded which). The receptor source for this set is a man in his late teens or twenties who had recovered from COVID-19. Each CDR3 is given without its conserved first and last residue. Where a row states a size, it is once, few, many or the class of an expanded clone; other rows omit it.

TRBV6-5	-	ASHTGSNEKLF
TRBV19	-	ASSNPQGHNQPQH
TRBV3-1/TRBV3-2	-	ASSLRQGDGYT
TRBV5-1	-	ASSPGTGADNEKLF
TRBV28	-	ASSFAGAMDSPLH
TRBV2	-	ASSDLDYEQY
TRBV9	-	ASSSRELNTEAF
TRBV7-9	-	ASSLDLTGDGYT
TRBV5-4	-	ASSLGAQETQY
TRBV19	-	ASSPSGQDWAF
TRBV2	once	ASSEQGTGVPTEAF
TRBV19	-	ASSIMEGETQY
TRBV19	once	ASTLMGLTGEKLF
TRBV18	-	ASSPVAKETQY
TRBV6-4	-	ASSVADYANEQF
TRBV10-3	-	AISESTTGTT
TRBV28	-	ASILGTGRTEAF
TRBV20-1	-	SASRTSGILGPPYEQY
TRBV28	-	ASSLQAQNTEAF
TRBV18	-	ASSEETGGEQY
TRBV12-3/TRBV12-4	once	ASCSTTGVEQY
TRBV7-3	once	ASSFSTGELF
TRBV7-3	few	ASSPLTETNTEAF
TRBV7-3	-	ASSLTGTGDEKLF
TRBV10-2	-	ASSASGDTNEKLF
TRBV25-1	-	ASREDRVNSPLH
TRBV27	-	ASSYRYNYGYT
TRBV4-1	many	ASSQVIRTGNYGYT
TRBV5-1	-	ASSPGTDRALGTEAF
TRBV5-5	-	ASSFDRPAGANVLT
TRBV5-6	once	ASSLTGTATGYT
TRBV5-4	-	ASSPLWGQGAENEQF